Listed here are 14 T cell receptor beta chains from one sample, sequenced in a study of CD4+ T cells in melanoma. Only in-frame clones appear in the TCRdb table, and some are missing; sequencing was by immunoSEQ multiplex PCR. The repertoire has more than 90,000 clones, roughly 90% of them found once; the top ten carry 3.3%. The sequenced material came from peripheral blood. Receptors were obtained from a human donor with melanoma.

In DNA, the CDR3 is TGTGCCAGCACAGGGTCCGGGGAGCTGTTTTTT. It translates to CASTGSGELFF. V and J are TRBV19 and TRBJ2-2, with TRBD1 as a possible D gene (6 bases). The CDR3 sequence is 11 residues long. Germline-derived CDR1 and CDR2 are LNHDA and SQIVND (reference sequence). The V end was cut by 9 bases, the J end by 6 bases, with 8 bases between.

The V and J genes are TRBV19 and TRBJ2-2, with TRBD1 matching 9 bases. V dropped 5 bases and J dropped 5; count of bases not matched to a gene: 6. The CDR3 extends over 15 amino acids. CDR1 and CDR2 (germline): LNHDA, SQIVND (reference sequence). The CDR3 DNA reads as TGTGCCAGTAGTGTCAGACAGGGGGTGACCGGGGAGCTGTTTTTT. Translation: CASSVRQGVTGELFF.

The V call is TRBV4-2, the J call TRBJ2-7, with TRBD2 matching over 7 bases. V was clipped by 7 bases and J by 0 bases; unmatched bases: 9. The CDR3 spans 15 residues. Germline lookup yields CDR1 LGHNA and CDR2 YNFKEQ. CDR3 in DNA: TGTGCCAGCACCAAATTGGGGGGGTCCTCCTACGAGCAGTACTTC. This codes for CASTKLGGSSYEQYF.

The chain couples TRBV5-1 to TRBJ2-7, with 10 bases aligning to TRBD2. The CDR3 extends over 14 amino acids. Losses at the gene ends were 3 bases for V and 2 bases for J; bases not matched to a gene: 2. Per germline, CDR1 SGHRS and CDR2 YFSETQ. The CDR3 bases are TGCGCCAGCAGCTGGACTAGCGGTCCCTACGAGCAGTACTTC. Its protein is CASSWTSGPYEQYF.

This sequence joins TRBV25-1 and TRBJ2-7; 11 bases fit TRBD2. The CDR3 runs to 14 residues. With 6 bases clipped from V and 7 bases from J, the junction kept 8 bases outside the gene matches. Per germline, CDR1 MGHDK and CDR2 SYGVNS. CDR3 in DNA: TGTGCCAGCAGAAGCACTAGCGGGGGAAGAGAGCAGTACTTC. This sequence encodes CASRSTSGGREQYF.

This chain connects TRBV6-6 to TRBJ2-5; a possible D gene is TRBD2 (6 bases). V was cut by 2 bases and J by 4 bases, with 11 bases left in between. Germline V gene lookup returns CDR1 MNHNY and CDR2 SVGAGI (reference sequence). The length of the CDR3 is 14 residues. The CDR3 sequence is CASSYRGIPETQYF. The DNA for the CDR3 is TGTGCCAGCAGTTACCGCGGGATCCCAGAGACCCAGTACTTC.

J is TRBJ2-1 and V is TRBV19; D possibly corresponds to TRBD1 (5 bases). Trimming shortened V by 4 bases and J by 5 bases, and 9 bases separated the two germline ends. The CDR3 runs 13 residues. CDR1 and CDR2 from the germline V gene are LNHDA and SQIVND (reference sequence). The CDR3 DNA reads TGTGCCAGTAGTAGCGACAGTCACAATGAGCAGTTCTTC. It encodes CASSSDSHNEQFF.

This chain links TRBV6-5 with TRBJ2-2; D tentatively fits TRBD1 or TRBD2 (5 bases each). The CDR3 spans 16 residues. Trimming shortened V by 0 bases and J by 6 bases, and 14 bases separated the two germline ends. Looked up from germline, CDR1 is MNHEY and CDR2 is SVGAGI. CDR3 region: CASSYSSARDAGELFF. The DNA for the CDR3 is TGTGCCAGCAGTTACTCGAGTGCCAGGGACGCCGGGGAGCTGTTTTTT.

The V gene is TRBV7-2, the J gene TRBJ2-1, with TRBD1 as a possible D gene (7 bases). The CDR3 loop spans 13 amino acids. The germline V gene encodes CDR1 SGHTA and CDR2 FQGNSA. Trimming took off 10 bases at V and 8 bases at J, with 18 bases between the two ends. The CDR3, as DNA: TGTGCCAAGAACAGGGGAGGAATGGATGAGCAGTTCTTC. This codes for CAKNRGGMDEQFF.

V usage is TRBV2 and J usage is TRBJ2-5, with 12 bases identical to TRBD2. V gave up 5 bases and J gave up 1 base; unmatched junction bases: 2. The CDR3 extends over 15 amino acids. The germline gives CDR1 SNHLY, CDR2 FYNNEI. The CDR3 spells CASSKLAGGQETQYF. CDR3 DNA: TGTGCCAGCAGTAAACTAGCGGGGGGCCAAGAGACCCAGTACTTC.

This sequence joins TRBV7-9 and TRBJ1-1, with D unresolved. Germline lookup yields CDR1 SEHNR and CDR2 FQNEAQ (reference sequence). The CDR3 spans 15 residues. V was clipped by 1 base and J by 1 base, with 10 bases between them. CDR3 sequence reads: CASSLVSGGNTEAFF. The CDR3 DNA reads TGTGCCAGCAGCTTAGTGTCCGGCGGGAACACTGAAGCTTTCTTT.

The chain joins TRBV9 to TRBJ2-2; D is uncertain. CDR1 and CDR2 from the germline V gene are SGDLS and YYNGEE. The V end lost 0 bases, the J end lost 3 bases, and 15 bases lay between the germline ends. This CDR3 is built from 17 residues. CDR3 bases: TGTGCCAGCAGCGTAGCGGCGCGGAGCCGAGACACCGGGGAGCTGTTTTTT. Protein: CASSVAARSRDTGELFF.

The chain combines TRBV7-9 with TRBJ1-2, with D unclear. Trimming left V 8 bases short and J 4 bases short, with 8 bases between. CDR1 and CDR2 (germline): SEHNR, FQNEAQ (reference sequence). The CDR3 runs 11 residues. For the CDR3, the DNA is TGTGCCAGCGGAACGATCTATGGCTACACCTTC. This codes for CASGTIYGYTF. The whole variable domain, filled in from reference TRBV7-9 and TRBJ1-2, reads DTGVSQNPRHKITKRGQNVTFRCDPISEHNRLYWYRQTLGQGPEFLTYFQNEAQLEKSRLLSDRFSAERPKGSFSTLEIQRTEQGDSAMYLCASGTIYGYTFGSGTRLTVV.

The rearrangement joins TRBV7-2 to TRBJ1-1; the D gene is possibly TRBD1 (5 bases). CDR3 size: 14 residues. CDR1 and CDR2 from the germline V gene are SGHTA and FQGNSA. Deletions cut 5 bases from V and 1 base from J, with 11 bases between. CDR3 amino acids: CASSLDSRNTEAFF. The CDR3 DNA is TGTGCCAGCAGCCTCGACAGTAGGAACACTGAAGCTTTCTTT.